Listed here are 4 T cell receptor beta chains from one sample, sequenced in a study of T cell changes during pregnancy in multiple sclerosis. Repertoires were generated with immunoSEQ multiplex PCR, while TCRdb's copy carries only in-frame clones and drops some. The sample carries around 97,000 clones, just over 90% recorded once. The input for sequencing was peripheral blood, taken in the second trimester of pregnancy. Receptors originate from a female donor in good health, enrolled as a control in a pregnancy study.

V is TRBV7-9 and J is TRBJ2-2; 9 positions match TRBD2. Germline V gene sequence: CDR1 SEHNR, CDR2 FQNEAQ (reference sequence). Trimming cost V 3 bases and J 0 bases; bases outside gene matches: 5. This CDR3 is 17 amino acids long. CDR3 DNA sequence: TGTGCCAGCAGCTTCCCAGCGGGGGGATCGAACACCGGGGAGCTGTTTTTT. Translated: CASSFPAGGSNTGELFF.

The rearrangement uses TRBV6-1 and TRBJ1-4, with 8 nucleotides matching TRBD1. The CDR3 is 16 residues long. Germline V lookup: CDR1 MNHNS, CDR2 SASEGT. After removal of 4 bases from V and 3 bases from J, the junction contained 7 bases not matched to a gene. The CDR3: CASSAAGGAANEKLFF. The CDR3 DNA follows: TGTGCCAGCAGTGCGGCAGGGGGCGCGGCTAATGAAAAACTGTTTTTT.

The V call is TRBV18, the J call TRBJ2-3, with a tentative D call TRBD1 (6 bases). This CDR3 spans 14 amino acids. Germline CDR1 reads KGHSH; CDR2 reads LQKENI. The germline V and J ends were trimmed by 1 base and 1 base, with 6 bases remaining between them. The CDR3: CASSPQGGTDTQYF. The CDR3, as DNA: TGTGCCAGCTCACCACAGGGGGGCACAGATACGCAGTATTTT. The whole variable domain, remainder taken from reference TRBV18 and TRBJ2-3, is NAGVMQNPRHLVRRRGQEARLRCSPMKGHSHVYWYRQLPEEGLKFMVYLQKENIIDESGMPKERFSAEFPKEGPSILRIQQVVRGDSAAYFCASSPQGGTDTQYFGPGTRLTVL.

The V and J genes are TRBV6-4 and TRBJ1-5; no clear D gene. The CDR3 sequence is 13 residues long. Looked up from germline, CDR1 is MRHNA and CDR2 is SNTAGT. The V gene lost 3 bases and the J gene lost 10 bases, with 13 bases spanning the gap. CDR3 region: CASSEGSSTPQHF. CDR3 nucleotides: TGTGCCAGCAGTGAGGGCAGCTCTACCCCCCAGCATTTT.